This T cell receptor beta chain was retrieved from a study of memory CD4+ T cells and cytomegalovirus serostatus. The sort gate was single viable CD3+CD4+CD8-CD45RO+ cells for memory CD4+ T cells. Clones were read by immunoSEQ multiplex PCR, and TCRdb kept only the in-frame ones, dropping some. This repertoire shows tens of thousands of clones, less than 85% found once; its top ten account for 0.5%. This clone is a singleton in its sample. The clonotype originates from an adult in good health and CMV-seronegative. Some clones in this sample may be carry-over from other donors' samples. The material sequenced was memory CD4+ T cells from blood.

CDR3 DNA: TGTGCCAGCAAGGACGGGAGTAAATATGAGCAGTTCTTC. Protein product: CASKDGSKYEQFF. This chain uses TRBV6-5 with TRBJ2-1; TRBD2 is a possible D gene (6 bases). The ends were cut back, 7 bases at V and 8 bases at J, with 15 bases in the middle. The CDR3 spans 13 residues. Germline CDR1 and CDR2: MNHEY and SVGAGI.